This T cell receptor beta chain was found in a study of T cells after yellow fever vaccination. About the research overall: SMART-Seq v4 Ultra Low Input prepared libraries from low-cell fractions. Study observations and caveats: Reappearing after the booster were most of the clones from primary vaccination (around 95% CD4, 88% CD8). The appearance of a small share of clonotypes in both CD4 and CD8 compartments was observed.

The ends were cut back, 4 bases at V and 3 bases at J, with 22 bases in the middle. The CDR3 covers 17 residues. Germline lookup yields CDR1 SGHDT and CDR2 YYEEEE. This clonotype was counted between two and nine times. As yet, its antigen is unknown. Synthesis of TCR cDNA relied on 5'RACE template switching, which attached a universal primer site and UMIs. TCRdb fed the 5' RACE reads into MiXCR, producing one record per CDR3 protein. This sample carries 78,000 or so distinct CDR3 sequences, about 7.7% of them seen once, and the ten largest clones take approximately 30%. The sample here was CD8+ T cells sorted from PBMCs, taken roughly 10 days after the first yellow fever vaccination. The chain combines TRBV5-6 with TRBJ1-2; D is uncertain. The TCR sequence derives from a man between 18 and 35 years old who received the YFV17D yellow fever vaccine. This CDR3 reads CASSTRAENRPDYGYTF. The CDR3, as DNA: TGTGCCAGCAGCACCCGGGCCGAAAACCGCCCCGACTATGGCTACACCTTC.